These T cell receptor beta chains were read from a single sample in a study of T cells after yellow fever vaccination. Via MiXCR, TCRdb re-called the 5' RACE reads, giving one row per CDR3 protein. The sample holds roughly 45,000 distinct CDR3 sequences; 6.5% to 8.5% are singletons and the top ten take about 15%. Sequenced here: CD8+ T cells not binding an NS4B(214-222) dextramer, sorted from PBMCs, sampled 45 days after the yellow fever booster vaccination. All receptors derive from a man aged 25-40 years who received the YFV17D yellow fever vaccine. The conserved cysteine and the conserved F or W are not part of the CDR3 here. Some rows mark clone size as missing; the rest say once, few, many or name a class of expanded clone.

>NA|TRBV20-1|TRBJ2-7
SAKGVAGEVEQY
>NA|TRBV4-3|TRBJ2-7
ASSQYTTDRGYYEQY
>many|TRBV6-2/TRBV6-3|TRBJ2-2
ASSPWLAGGNGELF
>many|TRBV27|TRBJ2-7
ASSLRAGTSGSYEQY
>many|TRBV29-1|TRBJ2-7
SVEGQGDYEQY
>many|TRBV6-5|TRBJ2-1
ASSYGTGLSNEQF
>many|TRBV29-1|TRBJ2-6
SAHRAGANVLT
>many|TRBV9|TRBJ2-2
ASSVASGELF
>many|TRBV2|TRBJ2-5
ASTLGGVLETQY
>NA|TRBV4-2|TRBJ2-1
AMSPGPSGILGYNEQF
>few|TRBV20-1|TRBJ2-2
SATSAENTGELF
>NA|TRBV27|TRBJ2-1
ASSLAGGINEQF
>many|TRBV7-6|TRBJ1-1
ASSPHSGGVEAF
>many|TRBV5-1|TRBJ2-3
ASSVGLTYTDTQY
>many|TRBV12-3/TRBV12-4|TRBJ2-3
ASSFLPGYSTDTQY
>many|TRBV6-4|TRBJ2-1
ASSPGNRMSEQF
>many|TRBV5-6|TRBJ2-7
ASSHAAGGASYEQY
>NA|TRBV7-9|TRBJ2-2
ASSLPETLISTGELF
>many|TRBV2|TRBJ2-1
ASRVPSGRAGYNEQF
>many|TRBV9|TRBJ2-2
ASSVGGFGRAIGELF
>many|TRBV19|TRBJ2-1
ATAPRDSSYNEQF
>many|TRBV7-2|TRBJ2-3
ASSLARDGRDKLYTQY
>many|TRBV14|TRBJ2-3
ASSQVQVWGTDTQY
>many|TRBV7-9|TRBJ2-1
ASSYQTSLPYEQF
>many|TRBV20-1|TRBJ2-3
SASEVTDTQY
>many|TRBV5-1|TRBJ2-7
ASSYPGAGTEQY
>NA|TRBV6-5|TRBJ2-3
ASSRPGGGTDTQY
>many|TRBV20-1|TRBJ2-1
SSYDGGRGQNEQF
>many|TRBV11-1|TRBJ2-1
ASRLPPVGGLSYNEQF
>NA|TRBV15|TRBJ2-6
ATSTAGANVLT
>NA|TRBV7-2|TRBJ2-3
ASSPGTAGTDTQY
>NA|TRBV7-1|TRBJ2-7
ASSSPNFRAGRGEQKGYEQY
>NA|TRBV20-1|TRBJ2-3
SVAPDLAGGPDTQY
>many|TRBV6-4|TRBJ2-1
ASSDGPSYNEQF
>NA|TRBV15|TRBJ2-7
ATSAPEDGLREQY
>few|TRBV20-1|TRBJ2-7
SASRVHEQY
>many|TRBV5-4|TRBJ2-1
ASRSLAGLRGEQF
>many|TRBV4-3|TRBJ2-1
ASSQGDLPPPYNEQF
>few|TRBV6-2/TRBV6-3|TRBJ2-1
ASRGQGAYEQF
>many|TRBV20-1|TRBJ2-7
SAAQDFSYEQY
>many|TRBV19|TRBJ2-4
ASSPHSGLTGGGNIQY
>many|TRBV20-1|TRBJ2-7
SARLLGRGSLDEQY
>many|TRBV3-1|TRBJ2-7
ASSQPGPATEQY
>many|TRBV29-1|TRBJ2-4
SAGQLAKNIQY
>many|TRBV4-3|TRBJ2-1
ASSQDMRDNEQF
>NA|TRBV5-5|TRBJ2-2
ASSLEGTLNTGELF